The clone carrying this TCR beta chain was observed a few times. This sample stems from a study of OX40 agonist ivuxolimab in advanced cancers. V was trimmed by 5 bases and J by 8 bases, leaving 16 bases between them. From germline, CDR1 is GTSNPN and CDR2 SVGIG (reference sequence). This CDR3 comprises 13 residues. Sequencing was performed with immunoSEQ multiplex PCR; in TCRdb, only in-frame clones are kept and a portion is missing. The data hold fewer than 100,000 clones, with over 70% observed a single time. This clonotype was sampled from an adult with an advanced solid tumor such as melanoma, head and neck, liver or kidney cancer. Sequences were derived from CD4+ or CD8+ T cells sorted from blood, sampled in a trial of the OX40 agonist ivuxolimab. The rearrangement joins TRBV30 to TRBJ1-3; D remains unclear. As DNA, the CDR3 is TGTGCCTGGCTGAGTCGGGCACGTCACACCATATATTTT. Protein sequence: CAWLSRARHTIYF.